Below, 2 T cell receptor beta chains from the same sample are listed, as sequenced in a study of response to subunit inactivated influenza vaccine. TCRdb re-called the RT-PCR reads through MiXCR, storing one row per CDR3 protein. Here the sample spans over 150,000 distinct CDR3 sequences, roughly 14% being singletons. The sample in question was CD8+ T cells sorted from PBMCs, obtained 5 days after vaccination. The receptors derive from a man in his forties or fifties who received an inactivated influenza vaccine.

This clonotype showed up just a few times. The chain employs TRBV7-8 and TRBJ2-7, with D perhaps TRBD1 (5 bases). Trimming left V 5 bases short and J 4 bases short, with 15 bases between. The CDR3 runs 14 residues. The germline V gene has CDR1 SGHVS and CDR2 FQNEAQ. CDR3 in DNA: TGTGCCAGCAGCCCGAATTACGACAGTTACGAGCAGTACTTC. Translated, it gives CASSPNYDSYEQYF.

This clonotype was detected only a few times. This chain's CDR3 is CATSDRDSPAYEQYF. CDR3 coding DNA: TGTGCCACCAGTGACCGGGACAGCCCAGCTTACGAGCAGTACTTC. The V and J genes are TRBV24-1 and TRBJ2-7, with 7 bases aligning to TRBD1. The V gene's germline CDR1 is KGHDR and CDR2 SFDVKD. The length of the CDR3 is 15 residues. V lost 4 bases to trimming and J lost 4 bases; unmatched junction nucleotides: 9.